This T cell receptor (beta chain) was recorded in a study of CD8+CD57+ T cells in acquired aplastic anemia. Study background: The average for DNA from sorted CD4+ and CD8+ cells was about 2.9 ug. Where healthy donors were concerned, CD4+ cells averaged around 11 million reads. General study points: Researchers report that 25 to 30 CD8+ CDR3 sequences appeared in both patients and controls.

Germline V gives CDR1 LGHNA, CDR2 YNFKEQ. CDR3 length equals 15 residues. The V gene lost 1 base and the J gene lost 8 bases, with 15 bases spanning the gap. Both TCR beta VDJ combination and CDR3 sequence profiling were carried out. Genomic DNA was the template for this profiling. TCRdb redid the calling of the reads with MiXCR, one entry per CDR3 protein. The sample records 350,000 to 450,000 distinct CDR3 sequences, 55% to 75% being singletons. This clonotype was counted ten times or more. Its specificity is unknown. This TCR was sampled from a human donor in good health, serving as a control. This chain connects TRBV4-2 to TRBJ2-1, with D tentatively TRBD2 (5 bases). Sample: sorted CD4+, CD8+, or CD8+CD57+ T cells (not recorded which) from PBMCs. The CDR3 sequence is CASSQVPRTGDEQFF. The CDR3 region has the DNA TGTGCCAGCAGCCAAGTTCCCAGGACCGGGGATGAGCAGTTCTTC.